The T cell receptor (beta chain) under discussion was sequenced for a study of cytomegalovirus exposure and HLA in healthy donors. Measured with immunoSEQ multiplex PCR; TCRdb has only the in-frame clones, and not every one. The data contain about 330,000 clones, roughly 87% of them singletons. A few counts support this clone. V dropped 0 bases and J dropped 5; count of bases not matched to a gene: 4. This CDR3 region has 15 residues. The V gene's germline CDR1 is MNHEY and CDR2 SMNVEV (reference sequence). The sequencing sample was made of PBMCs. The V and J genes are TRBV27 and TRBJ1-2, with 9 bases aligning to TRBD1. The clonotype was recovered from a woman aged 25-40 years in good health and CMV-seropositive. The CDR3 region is CASSLSAGQGYGYTF. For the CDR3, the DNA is TGTGCCAGCAGTTTATCGGCGGGACAGGGTTATGGCTACACCTTC.